This record covers a single T cell receptor (beta chain). The antigen it recognizes is unknown. Base qualities were left out, and no much larger clone turns up one base away. These data come from a study of human T cells and chemical hapten exposure (dated by TCRdb to the early 2020s). Background on the whole study: For sensitization, 2% DPC in acetone was applied to a 2 cm by 2 cm area of upper inner arm skin. Patient blood was sampled pre-sensitization (week 0) and at 2, 6 and about 24 weeks after DPC sensitization. Blood for TCR sequencing was provided by twenty-nine alopecia patients at one to four time points (pre-sensitization, 2, 6 and 24 weeks). In alopecia patients, the study followed how the peripheral blood TCR repertoire changed in vivo over primary and secondary sensitization to diphenylcyclopropenone (DPC), a hapten. Libraries were pooled for sequencing, and variation in per-sample TCR yields was attributed mainly to small differences in library volumes within the pool. Patients additionally received weekly therapeutic DPC doses to the scalp throughout the approximately 25-week study period. Patch tests used Finn chambers with 0.01% DPC on the upper back, scored after 6 days by International Contact Dermatitis Research Group standards. Most of the patients in the cohort were female, and the cohort covered alopecia areata with under or over 50% scalp involvement, alopecia totalis and alopecia universalis.

According to the study, the label for this sample's time point signals: pre-sensitization, week 0. The treatment or condition label on this specimen signifies: therapeutic diphenylcyclopropenone sensitization with weekly scalp DPC. At each patch-test visit, blood was drawn before the patch test was applied. To be eligible, patients had to be aged 18 to 70, diagnosed with alopecia and judged suitable for DPC therapy, while pregnant patients were excluded. Total RNA was extracted from unfractionated whole blood collected in Tempus Blood RNA tubes. Receptor amplification or capture employed RACE. The reads were generated on a NextSeq 500. Library preparation attached unique molecular identifiers to individual cDNA molecules for quantitative, reproducible TCR counting. From each blood RNA sample, both TCR alpha and TCR beta chains were sequenced. The authors' pipeline ran thus. Samples had a median of about 96,000 TCRs, with a range from roughly 20,000 to 690,600. The Decombinator software suite was used to annotate V, J and CDR3 in the TCR reads. For the PS versus PT1 abundance plots, all samples were subsampled to the same number of TCRs (28,000). TCRs were defined as expanded if absent before sensitization and observed at least eight times at the 2-week time point. Through fastp at Q25 and MiXCR, TCRdb rebuilt clones from the public reads, retaining in-frame beta chains. Each entry merges the rows of one CDR3 protein and shows their most common DNA and genes. TCRdb's processing, not the authors', yielded these V and J calls. The sample table contains 200,000 to 300,000 distinct CDR3 sequences; only one count was recorded for approximately 8.6% of them. The top ten clones comprise about 2.5% of the sample.

Broad study findings and their caveats: The number of PT1 expanded TCRs positively correlated with patch test score, significant at thresholds 8, 16 and 32 but not 4. After repeated subsampling, changes were observed in the strength of the expansion versus patch-test correlation and in the threshold at which the correlation became significant. The number of TCRs above 1 in 1000 frequency did not change with DPC sensitization; there was no evidence of global repertoire structure alterations. Expanded TCRs formed significantly more large CDR3 similarity clusters than pre-sensitization or healthy control sets, consistent with antigen-driven responses. Alopecia, a presumed autoimmune disease, was present in all patients, so the immune response of the patients might differ from that of healthy individuals.

Measured from the cysteine to the phenylalanine, the CDR3 is 17 residues long. Only CDR3 DNA remains: 51 bases, in frame from the first base. The V end gives up 1 base and the J end 5 bases, leaving 9 bases in the junction not matched to a gene. CDR1 KGHSH and CDR2 LQKENI were looked up in the germline V gene. The specimen was whole blood, collected in connection with sensitization to the hapten diphenylcyclopropenone (DPC). This TCR was sampled from a woman between 40 and 50 years old with alopecia areata. Some clones in this sample may be carry-over from other donors' samples. Recombination joined TRBV18 with TRBJ2-4; 9 middle bases align to TRBD2. The bases read TGTGCCAGCTCACCACGTAAAACTAGCGGGTATGAAAACATTCAGTACTTC. This sequence encodes CASSPRKTSGYENIQYF.